The next 20 T cell receptor beta chains were all read from a single sample in a study of human T cells and chemical hapten exposure (dated by TCRdb to the early 2020s). Taken with the paper, the label for time point translates to: patch test 2, 6 weeks after DPC sensitization. The sample's treatment or condition, from its label and the paper: therapeutic diphenylcyclopropenone sensitization with weekly scalp DPC. The library was prepared using RACE. TCRdb shows the sequencer as NextSeq 500. TCRdb itself trimmed the public reads at Q25 with fastp, ran MiXCR and retained productive beta chains. Records with the same CDR3 protein are collapsed into one entry carrying the most frequent genes and DNA. This sample gives more than 80,000 distinct CDR3 sequences in total; about 10% of them show up just once. The biggest ten clones account for around 4.7% of the sample. Here the sequenced sample was whole blood, taken in connection with sensitization to the hapten diphenylcyclopropenone (DPC). These receptor sequences come from a woman aged 45-65 years with alopecia areata. Some clones in this sample may be carry-over from other donors' samples.

This clonotype showed up many times. The V call is TRBV3-1, the J call TRBJ1-3; D gene uncertain. Germline V lookup: CDR1 LGHDT, CDR2 YNNKEL (reference sequence). This CDR3 spans 19 amino acids. Trimming cost V 1 base and J 0 bases, with 19 bases left between them. The CDR3 sequence: CASSQAFPFVGSSGNTIYF. DNA for the CDR3: TGTGCCAGCAGCCAAGCATTTCCCTTCGTCGGGAGCTCTGGAAACACCATATATTTT. The entire variable domain, with the rest obtained from reference TRBV3-1 and TRBJ1-3, is as follows: DTAVSQTPKYLVTQMGNDKSIKCEQNLGHDTMYWYKQDSKKFLKIMFSYNNKELIINETVPNRFSPKSPDKAHLNLHINSLELGDSAVYFCASSQAFPFVGSSGNTIYFGEGSWLTVV.

Many counts were recorded for this clonotype. The CDR3 loop is CASGLVRGQGINEQFF. In DNA, the CDR3 is TGTGCTAGTGGTTTGGTGAGGGGACAGGGGATCAATGAGCAGTTCTTC. The V and J genes are TRBV12-5 and TRBJ2-1, with TRBD1 matching 10 bases. The CDR3 is 16 amino acids. The germline V gene has CDR1 LGHNT and CDR2 FRNRAP. V shed 0 bases, J shed 6 bases, and the junction held 5 bases outside the gene matches.

The chain is built from TRBV7-2 and TRBJ1-4; D is unclear. Germline CDR1 and CDR2: SGHTA and FQGNSA. This CDR3 has 13 amino acids. V was shortened by 1 base and J by 6 bases, with 6 bases between the two germline ends. CDR3 sequence reads: CASSLDSDEKLFF. DNA of the CDR3: TGTGCCAGCAGCTTAGACAGCGATGAAAAACTGTTTTTT.

This clonotype was picked up a small number of times. The rearrangement uses TRBV12-3 or TRBV12-4 and TRBJ1-1; D might be TRBD1 (5 bases). V was cut by 2 bases and J by 4 bases, with 11 bases left in between. The CDR3 contains 14 residues. This CDR3 reads CASSLRSGGTEAFF. The CDR3 DNA is TGTGCCAGCAGTTTACGGTCGGGGGGCACTGAAGCTTTCTTT.

There are many counts of this clonotype. The V call is TRBV3-1, the J call TRBJ2-3, with 10 bases matching TRBD2. Germline loops: CDR1 LGHDT, CDR2 YNNKEL (reference sequence). The ends lost 4 bases at V and 2 bases at J; junction bases unmatched: 3. There are 15 residues in the CDR3. CDR3 DNA: TGTGCCAGCAGCCCTAGCGGGGGTACCACAGATACGCAGTATTTT. It encodes CASSPSGGTTDTQYF.

There are many counts of this clonotype. This rearrangement joins TRBV20-1 to TRBJ2-3, with 10 bases fitting TRBD1. The CDR3 is made up of 16 amino acids. Trimming cost V 4 bases and J 3 bases; bases outside gene matches: 10. The germline V gene encodes CDR1 DFQATT and CDR2 SNEGSKA (reference sequence). The CDR3 loop is CSATVPGQGRTDTQYF. The CDR3 DNA is TGCAGTGCTACAGTACCGGGACAGGGGAGGACAGATACGCAGTATTTT.

This clonotype was seen ten or more times. The chain has TRBV9 and TRBJ2-6, with D uncertain. Looked up from germline, CDR1 is SGDLS and CDR2 is YYNGEE. The CDR3 loop spans 15 amino acids. Trimming took off 3 bases at V and 1 base at J, with 8 bases between the two ends. The CDR3 protein is CASSAHRSGANVLTF. The DNA of the CDR3 is TGTGCCAGCAGCGCCCACAGATCTGGGGCCAACGTCCTGACTTTC. Filled out from reference TRBV9 and TRBJ2-6, the complete variable domain reads DSGVTQTPKHLITATGQRVTLRCSPRSGDLSVYWYQQSLDQGLQFLIQYYNGEERAKGNILERFSAQQFPDLHSELNLSSLELGDSALYFCASSAHRSGANVLTFGAGSRLTVL.

J is TRBJ1-2 and V is TRBV28, with D unresolved. With 5 bases removed from V and 3 bases from J, the gap between germline ends came to 7 bases. This CDR3 comprises 12 residues. CDR1 is MDHEN and CDR2 is SYDVKM in the germline V gene. The CDR3 coding sequence is TGTGCCAGCAGTATCACTGACTATGGCTACACCTTC. It encodes CASSITDYGYTF.

This clonotype has a handful of counts. V usage is TRBV7-9 and J usage is TRBJ1-1, with D perhaps matching TRBD1 (5 bases). Per germline, CDR1 SEHNR and CDR2 FQNEAQ (reference sequence). This CDR3 has 14 amino acids. The V end lost 5 bases, the J end lost 8 bases, and 18 bases lay between the germline ends. The CDR3 sequence is CASSPGFLLDEAFF. As DNA, the CDR3 is TGTGCCAGCAGCCCAGGGTTCTTACTAGACGAAGCTTTCTTT.

This clonotype appeared many times. This rearrangement joins TRBV27 to TRBJ2-3, with 10 bases lining up with TRBD1. CDR3 length equals 14 residues. J lost 4 bases, V lost 6 bases, and 4 bases had no gene match. Germline V gives CDR1 MNHEY, CDR2 SMNVEV (reference sequence). This CDR3 is CASRRQGASDTQYF. CDR3 nucleotides: TGTGCCAGCAGAAGACAGGGGGCCTCAGATACGCAGTATTTT.

This clonotype was counted ten times or more. The chain has TRBV29-1 and TRBJ1-2; D not resolved. The CDR3 is made up of 11 amino acids. Germline lookup yields CDR1 SQVTM and CDR2 ANQGSEA. Deletions cut 5 bases from V and 4 bases from J, with 8 bases between. The CDR3 sequence is CSVRDGYGYTF. CDR3 in DNA: TGCAGCGTTCGGGATGGCTATGGCTACACCTTC.

The CDR3 nucleotides read TGTGCCAGCAGCTGGAGTGAGATTACAGGGGGAAATGAGCAGTTCTTC. Protein: CASSWSEITGGNEQFF. This chain connects TRBV7-9 to TRBJ2-1; TRBD1 aligns across 8 bases. There are 16 residues in the CDR3. Germline trimming cut 4 bases from V and 7 bases from J; bases unmatched to any gene: 12. Per germline, CDR1 SEHNR and CDR2 FQNEAQ (reference sequence).

V usage is TRBV4-3 and J usage is TRBJ2-7, with TRBD1 matching 7 bases. Germline CDR1 and CDR2: LGHNA and YSLEER. The trim removed 4 bases at V and 4 bases at J, leaving 4 bases unmatched. This CDR3 has 13 residues. In nucleotides, the CDR3 is TGCGCCAGCAGCCCAGGGACAGAGTACGAGCAGTACTTC. Translating it yields CASSPGTEYEQYF.

In this sample, this clonotype turned up many times. This chain links TRBV29-1 with TRBJ2-1, with TRBD2 as a possible D gene (5 bases). Per germline, CDR1 SQVTM and CDR2 ANQGSEA. CDR3 length: 14 residues. The V and J ends lost 4 bases and 3 bases respectively, with 13 bases between them. CDR3 amino acids: CSVGGLGNYNEQFF. CDR3 coding DNA: TGCAGCGTTGGCGGACTTGGTAACTACAATGAGCAGTTCTTC.

This clonotype turned up a few times. The genes are TRBV27 and TRBJ1-2; 12 bases line up with TRBD1. Trimming removed 11 bases from V and 11 bases from J; junction bases left unmatched: 6. CDR1 and CDR2 (germline): MNHEY, SMNVEV (reference sequence). CDR3 length equals 11 residues. The CDR3 region has the DNA TGTGCCGCGGGACAGGGGGCTTCTTACACCTTC. This gives the protein CAAGQGASYTF.

The chain uses TRBV29-1 and TRBJ2-3, with D unresolved. The V gene's germline CDR1 is SQVTM and CDR2 ANQGSEA. Trimming shortened V by 6 bases and J by 4 bases, and 17 bases separated the two germline ends. The CDR3 totals 14 residues. The CDR3: CSVRPGPRADTQYF. The CDR3 DNA is TGCAGCGTCAGACCGGGTCCACGGGCAGATACGCAGTATTTT.

CDR3 sequence: CSVRAGVIGNEQFF. For the CDR3, the DNA is TGCAGCGTTAGAGCGGGGGTTATTGGGAATGAGCAGTTCTTC. The V gene is TRBV29-1, the J gene TRBJ2-1; 8 bases line up with TRBD2. The length of the CDR3 is 14 residues. Per the germline V gene, CDR1 is SQVTM and CDR2 is ANQGSEA. Losses at the gene ends were 5 bases for V and 7 bases for J; bases not matched to a gene: 10.

This clonotype was seen ten or more times. This chain uses TRBV11-2 with TRBJ2-1, with D possibly being TRBD1 (5 bases). The CDR3 is 15 amino acids. The V and J ends lost 4 bases and 6 bases respectively, with 16 bases between them. Per the germline V gene, CDR1 is SGHAT and CDR2 is FQNNGV. CDR3 in DNA: TGTGCCAGCAGCTCTCCCCTGGGGCGAATCAATGAGCAGTTCTTC. Its translation: CASSSPLGRINEQFF.

This clonotype has a count of ten or more. The chain carries TRBV7-6 and TRBJ1-3; 9 nucleotides agree with TRBD1. Losses at the gene ends were 5 bases for V and 2 bases for J; bases not matched to a gene: 4. The CDR3 contains 15 residues. Germline values: CDR1 SGHVS, CDR2 FNYEAQ. The CDR3 bases are TGTGCCAGCAGCGGATACAGGGGGCCTGGAAACACCATATATTTT. Protein sequence: CASSGYRGPGNTIYF.

The CDR3 here is CSVEDSYTEAFF. In nucleotides, the CDR3 is TGCAGCGTTGAGGACAGTTACACTGAAGCTTTCTTT. The rearrangement uses TRBV29-1 and TRBJ1-1; D is possibly TRBD1 (6 bases). The CDR3 length is 12 residues. CDR1 SQVTM and CDR2 ANQGSEA come from the germline V gene. The V end lost 3 bases, the J end lost 3 bases, and 8 bases lay between the germline ends. Full variable domain (remainder filled in from reference TRBV29-1 and TRBJ1-1): SAVISQKPSRDICQRGTSLTIQCQVDSQVTMMFWYRQQPGQSLTLIATANQGSEATYESGFVIDKFPISRPNLTFSTLTVSNMSPEDSSIYLCSVEDSYTEAFFGQGTRLTVV.